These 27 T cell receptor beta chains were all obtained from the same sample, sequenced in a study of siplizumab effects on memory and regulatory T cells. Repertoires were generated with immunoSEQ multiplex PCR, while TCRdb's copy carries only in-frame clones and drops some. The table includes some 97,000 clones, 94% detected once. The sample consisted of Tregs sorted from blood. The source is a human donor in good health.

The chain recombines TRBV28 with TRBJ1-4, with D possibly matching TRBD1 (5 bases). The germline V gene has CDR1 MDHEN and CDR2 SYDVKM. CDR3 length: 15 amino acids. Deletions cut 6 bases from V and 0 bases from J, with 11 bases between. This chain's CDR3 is CASRDTGPTNEKLFF. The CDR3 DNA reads TGTGCCAGCAGAGATACAGGCCCAACTAATGAAAAACTGTTTTTT.

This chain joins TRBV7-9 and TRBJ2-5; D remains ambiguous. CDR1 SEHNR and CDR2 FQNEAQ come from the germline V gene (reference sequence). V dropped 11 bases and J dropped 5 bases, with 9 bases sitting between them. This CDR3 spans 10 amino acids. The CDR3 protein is CAFKDETQYF. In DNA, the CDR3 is TGTGCCTTTAAAGATGAGACCCAGTACTTC.

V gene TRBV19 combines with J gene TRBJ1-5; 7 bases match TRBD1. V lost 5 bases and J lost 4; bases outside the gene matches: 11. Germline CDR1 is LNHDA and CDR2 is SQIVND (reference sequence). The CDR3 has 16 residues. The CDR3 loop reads CASSPRTGVGNQPQHF. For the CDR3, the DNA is TGTGCCAGTAGTCCGAGAACAGGGGTTGGTAATCAGCCCCAGCATTTT.

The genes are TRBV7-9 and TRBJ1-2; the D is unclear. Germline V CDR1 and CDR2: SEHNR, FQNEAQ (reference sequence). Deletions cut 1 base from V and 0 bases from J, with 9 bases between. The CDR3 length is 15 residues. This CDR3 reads CASSLDLRANYGYTF. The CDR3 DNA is TGTGCCAGCAGCTTAGATTTGAGGGCTAACTATGGCTACACCTTC. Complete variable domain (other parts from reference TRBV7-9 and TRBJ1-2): DTGVSQNPRHKITKRGQNVTFRCDPISEHNRLYWYRQTLGQGPEFLTYFQNEAQLEKSRLLSDRFSAERPKGSFSTLEIQRTEQGDSAMYLCASSLDLRANYGYTFGSGTRLTVV.

The CDR3 sequence is CASSSPGTTNYGYTF. In DNA form, the CDR3 reads TGTGCCAGCAGTTCGCCCGGGACCACTAACTATGGCTACACCTTC. The gene calls are TRBV27 and TRBJ1-2, with a possible D match to TRBD1 (5 bases). The V end was cut by 4 bases, the J end by 0 bases, with 12 bases between. CDR3 length: 15 residues. Per germline, CDR1 MNHEY and CDR2 SMNVEV (reference sequence).

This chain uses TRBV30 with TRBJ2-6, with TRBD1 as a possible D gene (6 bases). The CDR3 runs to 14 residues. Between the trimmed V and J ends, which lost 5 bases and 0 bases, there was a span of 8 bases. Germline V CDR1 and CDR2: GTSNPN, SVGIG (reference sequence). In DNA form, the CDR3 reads TGTGCCTGGCAACAGGGCTCTGGGGCCAACGTCCTGACTTTC. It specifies CAWQQGSGANVLTF. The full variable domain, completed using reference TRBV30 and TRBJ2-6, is SQTIHQWPATLVQPVGSPLSLECTVEGTSNPNLYWYRQAAGRGLQLLFYSVGIGQISSEVPQNLSASRPQDRQFILSSKKLLLSDSGFYLCAWQQGSGANVLTFGAGSRLTVL.

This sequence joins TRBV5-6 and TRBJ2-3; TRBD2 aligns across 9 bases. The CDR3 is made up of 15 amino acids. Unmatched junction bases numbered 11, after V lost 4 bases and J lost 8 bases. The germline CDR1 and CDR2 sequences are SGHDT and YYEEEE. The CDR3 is CASSPRLAGAGTQYF. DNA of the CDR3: TGTGCCAGCAGCCCCCGTTTAGCGGGAGCGGGTACGCAGTATTTT.

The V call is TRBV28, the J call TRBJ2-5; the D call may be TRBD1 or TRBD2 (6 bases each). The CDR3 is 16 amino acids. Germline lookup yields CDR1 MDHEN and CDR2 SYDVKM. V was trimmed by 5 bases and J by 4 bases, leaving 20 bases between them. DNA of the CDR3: TGTGCCAGCAGTGTAACCGGGGGCAGGGGTAGAGAGACCCAGTACTTC. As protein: CASSVTGGRGRETQYF.

As DNA, the CDR3 is TGTGCCAGCAGTTTATTCCACTGGTCGGAGACCGGGGAGCTGTTTTTT. Translating it yields CASSLFHWSETGELFF. The rearrangement links TRBV27 to TRBJ2-2; D gene unclear. Germline V lookup: CDR1 MNHEY, CDR2 SMNVEV (reference sequence). The CDR3 runs to 16 residues. The V end lost 1 base, the J end lost 5 bases, and 14 bases lay between the germline ends.

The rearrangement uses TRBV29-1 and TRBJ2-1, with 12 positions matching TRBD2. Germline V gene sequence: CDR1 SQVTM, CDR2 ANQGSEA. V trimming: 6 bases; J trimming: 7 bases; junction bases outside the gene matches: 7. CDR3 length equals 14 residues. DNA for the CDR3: TGCAGCGTCGACCTAGCGGGAGGGGAAAATGAGCAGTTCTTC. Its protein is CSVDLAGGENEQFF.

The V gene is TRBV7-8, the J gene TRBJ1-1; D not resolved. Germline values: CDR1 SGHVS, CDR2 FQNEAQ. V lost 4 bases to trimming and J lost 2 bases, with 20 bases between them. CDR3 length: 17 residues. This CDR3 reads CASSSTRHGYTNTEAFF. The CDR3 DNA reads TGTGCCAGCAGCTCAACCCGACATGGGTACACAAACACTGAAGCTTTCTTT.

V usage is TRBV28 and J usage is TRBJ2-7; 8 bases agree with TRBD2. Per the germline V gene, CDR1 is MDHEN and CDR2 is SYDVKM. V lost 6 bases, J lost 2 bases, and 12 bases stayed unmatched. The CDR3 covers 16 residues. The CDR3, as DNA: TGTGCCAGCAGAAATAACCTAGCGGGCGCACCCTACGAGCAGTACTTC. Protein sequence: CASRNNLAGAPYEQYF.

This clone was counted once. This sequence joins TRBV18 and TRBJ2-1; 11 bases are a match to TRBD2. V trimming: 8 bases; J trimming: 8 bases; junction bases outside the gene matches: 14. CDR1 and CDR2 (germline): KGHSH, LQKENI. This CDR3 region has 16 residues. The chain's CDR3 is CASQELAGVDFHEQFF. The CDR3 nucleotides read TGTGCCAGCCAGGAACTAGCGGGAGTTGATTTCCATGAGCAGTTCTTC.

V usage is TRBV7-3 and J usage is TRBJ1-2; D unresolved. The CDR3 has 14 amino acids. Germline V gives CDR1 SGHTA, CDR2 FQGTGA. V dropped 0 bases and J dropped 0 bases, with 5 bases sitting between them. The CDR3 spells CASSLTHANYGYTF. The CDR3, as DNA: TGTGCCAGCAGCTTAACCCATGCTAACTATGGCTACACCTTC.

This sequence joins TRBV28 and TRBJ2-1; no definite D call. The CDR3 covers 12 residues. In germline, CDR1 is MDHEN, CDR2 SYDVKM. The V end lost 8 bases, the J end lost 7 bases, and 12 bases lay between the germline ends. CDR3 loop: CASGSRRNEQFF. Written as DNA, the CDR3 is TGTGCCAGCGGTTCTAGGAGAAATGAGCAGTTCTTC.

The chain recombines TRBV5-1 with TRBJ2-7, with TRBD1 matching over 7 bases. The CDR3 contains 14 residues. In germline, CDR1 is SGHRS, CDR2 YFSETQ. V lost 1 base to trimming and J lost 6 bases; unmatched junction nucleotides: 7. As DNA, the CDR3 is TGCGCCAGCAGCTTGTCGCAGGGGGTTGGCGAGCAGTACTTC. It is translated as CASSLSQGVGEQYF.

This CDR3 is CASSFGRYSNQPQHF. The CDR3 bases are TGCGCCAGCAGTTTTGGTCGGTATAGCAATCAGCCCCAGCATTTT. The rearrangement joins TRBV10-2 to TRBJ1-5, with D uncertain. The CDR3 runs to 15 residues. Germline V CDR1 and CDR2: WSHSY, SAAADI. Trimming pared 5 bases from V and 0 bases from J, leaving 11 bases between.

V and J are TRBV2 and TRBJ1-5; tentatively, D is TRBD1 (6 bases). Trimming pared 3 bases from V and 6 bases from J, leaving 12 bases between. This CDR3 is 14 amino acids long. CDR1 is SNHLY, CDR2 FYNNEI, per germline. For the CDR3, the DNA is TGTGCCAGCAGTGAGCGAGGGGGTGGTCAGCCCCAGCATTTT. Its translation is CASSERGGGQPQHF.

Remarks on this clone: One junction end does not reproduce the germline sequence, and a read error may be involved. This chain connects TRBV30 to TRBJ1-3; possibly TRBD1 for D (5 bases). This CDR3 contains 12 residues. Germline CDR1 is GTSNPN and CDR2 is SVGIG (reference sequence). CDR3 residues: CAWRGLGSTIYF. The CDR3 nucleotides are TGTGCCTGGAGGGGGCTAGGAAGCACCATATATTTT. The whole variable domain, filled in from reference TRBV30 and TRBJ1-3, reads SQTIHQWPATLVQPVGSPLSLECTVEGTSNPNLYWYRQAAGRGLQLLFYSVGIGQISSEVPQNLSASRPQDRQFILSSKKLLLSDSGFYLCAWRGLGSTIYFGEGSWLTVV.

The CDR3 nucleotides are TGTGCCAGCAGCGCGCCCAGGGGAGGAGGTGGCTACACCTTC. It translates to CASSAPRGGGGYTF. The chain combines TRBV11-2 with TRBJ1-2; TRBD1 is a possible D gene (6 bases). Germline values: CDR1 SGHAT, CDR2 FQNNGV. The CDR3 spans 14 residues. Trimming pared 5 bases from V and 7 bases from J, leaving 17 bases between. The complete variable domain, with remaining parts taken from reference TRBV11-2 and TRBJ1-2, reads EAGVAQSPRYKIIEKRQSVAFWCNPISGHATLYWYQQILGQGPKLLIQFQNNGVVDDSQLPKDRFSAERLKGVDSTLKIQPAKLEDSAVYLCASSAPRGGGGYTFGSGTRLTVV.

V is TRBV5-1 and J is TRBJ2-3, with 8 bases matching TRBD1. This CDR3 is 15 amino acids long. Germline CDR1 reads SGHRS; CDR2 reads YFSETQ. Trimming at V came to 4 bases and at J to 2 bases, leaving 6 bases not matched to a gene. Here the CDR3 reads CASSKTGAPTDTQYF. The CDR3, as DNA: TGCGCCAGCAGCAAGACAGGGGCCCCCACAGATACGCAGTATTTT.

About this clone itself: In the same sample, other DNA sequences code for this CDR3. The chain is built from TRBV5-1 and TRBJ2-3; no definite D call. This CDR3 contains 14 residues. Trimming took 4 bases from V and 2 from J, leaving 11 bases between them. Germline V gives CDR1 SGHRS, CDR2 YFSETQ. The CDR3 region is CASSLGDDTDTQYF. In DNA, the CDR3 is TGCGCCAGCAGCCTGGGTGACGACACAGATACGCAGTATTTT.

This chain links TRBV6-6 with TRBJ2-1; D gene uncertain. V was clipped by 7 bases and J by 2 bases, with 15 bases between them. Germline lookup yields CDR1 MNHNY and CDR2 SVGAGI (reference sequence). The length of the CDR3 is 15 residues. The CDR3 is CASTRTSTTYNEQFF. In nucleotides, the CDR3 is TGTGCCAGCACCCGAACATCGACAACCTACAATGAGCAGTTCTTC.

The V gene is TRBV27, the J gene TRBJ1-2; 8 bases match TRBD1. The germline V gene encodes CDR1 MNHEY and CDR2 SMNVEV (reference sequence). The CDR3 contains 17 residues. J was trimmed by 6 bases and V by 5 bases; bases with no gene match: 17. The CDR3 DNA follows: TGTGCCAGCAGTCCCCGTAGGAGACAGGGGTTCTCCCATGGCTACACCTTC. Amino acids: CASSPRRRQGFSHGYTF.

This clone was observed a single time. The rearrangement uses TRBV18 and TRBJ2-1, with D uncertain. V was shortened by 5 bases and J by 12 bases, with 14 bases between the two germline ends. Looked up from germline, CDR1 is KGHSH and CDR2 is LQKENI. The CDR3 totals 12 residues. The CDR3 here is CASSTILSVQFF. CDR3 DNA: TGTGCCAGCTCAACGATACTCAGTGTGCAGTTCTTC.

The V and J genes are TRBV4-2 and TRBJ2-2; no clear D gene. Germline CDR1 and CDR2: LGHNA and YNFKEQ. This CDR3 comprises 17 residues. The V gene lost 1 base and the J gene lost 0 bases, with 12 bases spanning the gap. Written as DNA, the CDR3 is TGTGCCAGCAGCCAAGTCGCGGATTCCGCGAACACCGGGGAGCTGTTTTTT. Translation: CASSQVADSANTGELFF.

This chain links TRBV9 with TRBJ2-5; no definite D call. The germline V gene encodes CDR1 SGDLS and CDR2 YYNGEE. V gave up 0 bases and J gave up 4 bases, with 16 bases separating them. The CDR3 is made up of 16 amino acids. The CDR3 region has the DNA TGTGCCAGCAGCGTAGGGGCAGGCTCTGGTCGAGAGACCCAGTACTTC. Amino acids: CASSVGAGSGRETQYF.